This T cell receptor beta chain was captured by sequencing in a study of blood T cell repertoires in COVID-19. Study summary: Specimens from acute and convalescent COVID-19 originated in the United States, Italy and Spain. The analysed material was cDNA or gDNA that came from T cells, B-cell-depleted T cells, or PBMCs.

CDR3 length: 16 residues. Looked up from germline, CDR1 is MNHEY and CDR2 is SVGAGI. The V segment lost 4 bases and the J segment 7 bases; nucleotides outside the gene matches: 12. As originally analysed: Reference gene primer amplification in the assay estimated nucleated cell counts. Libraries were prepared by immunoSEQ multiplex PCR; TCRdb keeps only in-frame clonotypes and omits some of them. The DNA was the basis for D and trimming; V, J and clone size are from that table. This table holds more than 75,000 clones, 70% to 85% found once. The receptor's source is a man aged 55 to 70 with acute or convalescent COVID-19. Sequencing was done on a sample of peripheral blood. The chain employs TRBV6-5 and TRBJ1-4; TRBD1 aligns across 7 bases. CDR3 nucleotides: TGTGCCAGCAGTTCCTCCGGGACAGCAGGGGTTGAAAAACTGTTTTTT. It codes for CASSSSGTAGVEKLFF.